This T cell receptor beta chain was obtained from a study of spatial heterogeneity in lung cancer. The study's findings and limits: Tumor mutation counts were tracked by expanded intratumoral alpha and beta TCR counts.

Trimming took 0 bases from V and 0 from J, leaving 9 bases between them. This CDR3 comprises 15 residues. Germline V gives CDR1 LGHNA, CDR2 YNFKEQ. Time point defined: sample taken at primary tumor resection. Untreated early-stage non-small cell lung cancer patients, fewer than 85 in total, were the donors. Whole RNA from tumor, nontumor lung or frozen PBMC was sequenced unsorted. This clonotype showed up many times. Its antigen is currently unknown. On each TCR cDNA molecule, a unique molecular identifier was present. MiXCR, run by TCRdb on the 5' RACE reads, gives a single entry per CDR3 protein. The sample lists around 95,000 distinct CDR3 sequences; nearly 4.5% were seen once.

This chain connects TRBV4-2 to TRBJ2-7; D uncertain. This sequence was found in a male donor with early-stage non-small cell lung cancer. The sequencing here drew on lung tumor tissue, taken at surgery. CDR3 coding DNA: TGTGCCAGCAGCCAAGATTACTTGGCCTCCTACGAGCAGTACTTC. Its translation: CASSQDYLASYEQYF.